This TCR beta chain was sequenced in a study of technical replicates of blood from a few donors. Between the trimmed V and J ends, which lost 6 bases and 1 base, there was a span of 12 bases. There are 14 residues in the CDR3. The germline gives CDR1 SGHVS, CDR2 FQNEAQ. The data were produced by immunoSEQ multiplex PCR, yet TCRdb's version contains in-frame clones alone and is incomplete. The data hold about 66,000 clones, with 92% observed a single time. The rearrangement links TRBV7-8 to TRBJ1-1; the D is unclear. Sequenced input: T cells isolated from PBMCs. This receptor was identified in a human donor in good health. In nucleotides, the CDR3 is TGTGCCAGCAGTGGTGTGCGGGAGAACACTGAAGCTTTCTTT. It is translated as CASSGVRENTEAFF.